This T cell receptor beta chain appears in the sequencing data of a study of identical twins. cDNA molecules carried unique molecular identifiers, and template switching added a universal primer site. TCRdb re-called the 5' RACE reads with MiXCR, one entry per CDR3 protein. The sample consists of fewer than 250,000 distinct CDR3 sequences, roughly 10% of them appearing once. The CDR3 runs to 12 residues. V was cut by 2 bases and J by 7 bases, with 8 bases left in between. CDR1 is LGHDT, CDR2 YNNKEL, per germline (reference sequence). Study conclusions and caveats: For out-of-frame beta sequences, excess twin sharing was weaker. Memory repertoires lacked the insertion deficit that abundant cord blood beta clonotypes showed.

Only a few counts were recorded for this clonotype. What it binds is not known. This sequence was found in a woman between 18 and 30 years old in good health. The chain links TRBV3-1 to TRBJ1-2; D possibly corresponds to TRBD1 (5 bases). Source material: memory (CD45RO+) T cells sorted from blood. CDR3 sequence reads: CASSQRGTGYTF. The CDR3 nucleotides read TGTGCCAGCAGCCAAAGAGGGACTGGCTACACCTTC.